This T cell receptor beta chain was captured in a study of cytotoxic CD8 clonotypes in ibrutinib-treated CLL. The planned depth of sequencing spanned 1 in 200,000 to 1 in 1 million T cells. Some clones are missing from TCRdb's copy, which holds only in-frame ones; the method was immunoSEQ multiplex PCR. This table holds just over 200,000 clones, around 75% found once. General study results and limits: Public clonotypes proved infrequent, and on treatment they shrank or remained steady. The study found clonality rose at ibrutinib response, then fell toward baseline at progression.

Notes on this clone: Its antigen is currently unknown.

The CDR3 consists of 14 residues. CDR1 and CDR2 (germline): SGHNT, YYREEE (reference sequence). Trimming pared 0 bases from V and 2 bases from J, leaving 8 bases between. Sequenced material: PBMCs, taken after 12 months of ibrutinib treatment. The J gene is TRBJ1-2, the V gene TRBV5-4; D call uncertain. The sequence was obtained from a human donor with chronic lymphocytic leukemia. Here the CDR3 DNA reads TGTGCCAGCAGCTTGGCTCGGGGAAACTATGGCTACACCTTC. Translated: CASSLARGNYGYTF.